The entry that follows covers one T cell receptor beta chain sequence. These data come from a study of shared clonotypes between healthy human individuals. DNA at about 210 ng, about 30,000 T cell genomes, went into sorted-subset replicate PCRs. Some clones are missing from TCRdb's copy, which holds only in-frame ones; the method was immunoSEQ multiplex PCR. The profile covers around 200,000 clones, with 65% to 80% appearing a single time and about 10% taken by the ten largest. The CDR3 consists of 13 residues. CDR1 is SQVTM and CDR2 is ANQGSEA in the germline V gene. Trimming stripped 2 bases from V and 10 bases from J, with 17 bases between.

Material for sequencing was memory CD4+ T cells sorted from blood. Regarding subset: CD45RA-negative fraction. The J gene is TRBJ1-1, the V gene TRBV29-1, with a tentative D call TRBD1 (5 bases). This clonotype originated in a man aged 25 to 40 in good health. The CDR3 reads CSVEHTGLNRAFF. CDR3 bases: TGCAGCGTTGAACATACAGGATTGAATCGAGCTTTCTTT.